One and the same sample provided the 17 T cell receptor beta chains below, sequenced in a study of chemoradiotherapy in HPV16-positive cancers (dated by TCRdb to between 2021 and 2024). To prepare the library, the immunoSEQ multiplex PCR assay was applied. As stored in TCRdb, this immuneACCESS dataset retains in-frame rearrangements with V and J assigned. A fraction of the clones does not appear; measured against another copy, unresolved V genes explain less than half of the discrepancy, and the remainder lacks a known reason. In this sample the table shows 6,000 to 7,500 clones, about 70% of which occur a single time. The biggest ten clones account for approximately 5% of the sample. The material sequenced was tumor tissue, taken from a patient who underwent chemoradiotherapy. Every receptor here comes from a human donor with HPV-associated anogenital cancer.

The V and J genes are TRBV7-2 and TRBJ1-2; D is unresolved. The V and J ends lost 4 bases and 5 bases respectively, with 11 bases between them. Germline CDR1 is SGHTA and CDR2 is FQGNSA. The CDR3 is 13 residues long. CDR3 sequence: CASSSRADYGYTF. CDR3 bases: TGTGCCAGCAGCTCGCGGGCGGATTATGGCTACACCTTC.

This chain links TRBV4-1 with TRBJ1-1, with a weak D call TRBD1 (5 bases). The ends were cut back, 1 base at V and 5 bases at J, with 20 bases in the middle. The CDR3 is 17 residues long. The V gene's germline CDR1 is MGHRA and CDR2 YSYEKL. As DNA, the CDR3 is TGCGCCAGCAGCCAAGCGGAGGGGAGTAAACGGGGGACTGAAGCTTTCTTT. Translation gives CASSQAEGSKRGTEAFF.

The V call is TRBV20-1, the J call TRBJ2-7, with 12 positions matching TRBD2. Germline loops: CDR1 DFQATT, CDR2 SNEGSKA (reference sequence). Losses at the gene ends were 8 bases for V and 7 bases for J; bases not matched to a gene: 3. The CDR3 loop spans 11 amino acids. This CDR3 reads CSPLAGGEQYF. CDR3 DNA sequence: TGCAGTCCGCTAGCGGGGGGGGAGCAGTACTTC.

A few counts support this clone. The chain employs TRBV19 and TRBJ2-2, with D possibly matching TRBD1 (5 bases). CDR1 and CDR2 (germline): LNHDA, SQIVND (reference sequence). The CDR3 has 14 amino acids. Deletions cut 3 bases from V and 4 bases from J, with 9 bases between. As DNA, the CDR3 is TGTGCCAGTAGTATCACAGGCTTCACCGGGGAGCTGTTTTTT. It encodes CASSITGFTGELFF.

The CDR3 DNA sequence: TGTGCCATCAGGGGGGACAGTGGTAGGGAGACCCAGTACTTC. This gives the protein CAIRGDSGRETQYF. This chain links TRBV10-3 with TRBJ2-5; 7 nucleotides match TRBD1. The V gene's germline CDR1 is ENHRY and CDR2 SYGVKD. The J segment lost 5 bases and the V segment lost 6 bases, leaving 9 bases of the junction unmatched. The CDR3 is 14 residues long.

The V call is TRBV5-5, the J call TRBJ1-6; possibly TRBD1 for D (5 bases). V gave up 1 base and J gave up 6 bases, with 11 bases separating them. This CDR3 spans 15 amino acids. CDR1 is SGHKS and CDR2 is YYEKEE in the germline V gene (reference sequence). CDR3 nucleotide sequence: TGTGCCAGCAGCTTGATGTGGGGGACTAATTCACCCCTCCACTTT. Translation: CASSLMWGTNSPLHF.

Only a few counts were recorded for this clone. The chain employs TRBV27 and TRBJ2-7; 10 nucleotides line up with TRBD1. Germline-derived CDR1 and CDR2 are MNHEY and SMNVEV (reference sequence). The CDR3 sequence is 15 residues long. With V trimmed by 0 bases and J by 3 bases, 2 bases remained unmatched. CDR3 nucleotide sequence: TGTGCCAGCAGTTTATCTGGGACAGGGGACTACGAGCAGTACTTC. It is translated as CASSLSGTGDYEQYF.

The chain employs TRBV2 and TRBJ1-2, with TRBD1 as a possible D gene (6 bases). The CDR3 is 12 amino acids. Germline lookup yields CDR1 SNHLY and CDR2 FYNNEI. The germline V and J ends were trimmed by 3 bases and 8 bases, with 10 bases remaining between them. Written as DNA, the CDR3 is TGTGCCAGCAGTGACAACAGGGAAGGCTACACCTTC. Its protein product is CASSDNREGYTF.

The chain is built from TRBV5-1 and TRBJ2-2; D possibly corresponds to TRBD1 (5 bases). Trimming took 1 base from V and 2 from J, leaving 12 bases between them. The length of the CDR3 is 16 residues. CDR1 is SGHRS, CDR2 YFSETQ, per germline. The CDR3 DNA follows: TGCGCCAGCAGCTTGACAGGAAGAGGAAACACCGGGGAGCTGTTTTTT. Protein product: CASSLTGRGNTGELFF.

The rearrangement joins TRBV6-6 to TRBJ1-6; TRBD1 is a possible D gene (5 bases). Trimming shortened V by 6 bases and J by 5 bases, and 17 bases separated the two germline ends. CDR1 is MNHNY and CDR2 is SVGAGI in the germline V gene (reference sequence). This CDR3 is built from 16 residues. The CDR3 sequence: CASSPHRTSNNSPLHF. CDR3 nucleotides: TGTGCCAGCAGCCCTCATAGGACATCTAATAATTCACCCCTCCACTTT.

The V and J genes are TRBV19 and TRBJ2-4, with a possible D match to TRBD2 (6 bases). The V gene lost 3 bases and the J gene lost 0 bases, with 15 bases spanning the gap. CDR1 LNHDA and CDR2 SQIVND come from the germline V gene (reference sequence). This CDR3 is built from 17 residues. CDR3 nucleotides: TGTGCCAGTAGTATGGAGGGACTCGCCTCAGCCAAAAACATTCAGTACTTC. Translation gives CASSMEGLASAKNIQYF.

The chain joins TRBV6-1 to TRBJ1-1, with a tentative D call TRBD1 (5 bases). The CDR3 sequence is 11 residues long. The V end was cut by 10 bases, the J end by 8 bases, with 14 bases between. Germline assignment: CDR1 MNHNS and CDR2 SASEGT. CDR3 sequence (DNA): TGTGCCATCAATTCAGGGCCGGAAGCTTTCTTT. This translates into CAINSGPEAFF.

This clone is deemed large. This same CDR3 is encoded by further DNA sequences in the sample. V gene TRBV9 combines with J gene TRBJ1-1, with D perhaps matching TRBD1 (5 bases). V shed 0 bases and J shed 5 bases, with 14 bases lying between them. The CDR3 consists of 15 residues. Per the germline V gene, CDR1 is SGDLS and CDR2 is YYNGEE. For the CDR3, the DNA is TGTGCCAGCAGCGTAGGTAAGGGGTTGGGAACTGAAGCTTTCTTT. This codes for CASSVGKGLGTEAFF. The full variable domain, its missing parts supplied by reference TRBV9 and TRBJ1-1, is DSGVTQTPKHLITATGQRVTLRCSPRSGDLSVYWYQQSLDQGLQFLIQYYNGEERAKGNILERFSAQQFPDLHSELNLSSLELGDSALYFCASSVGKGLGTEAFFGQGTRLTVV.

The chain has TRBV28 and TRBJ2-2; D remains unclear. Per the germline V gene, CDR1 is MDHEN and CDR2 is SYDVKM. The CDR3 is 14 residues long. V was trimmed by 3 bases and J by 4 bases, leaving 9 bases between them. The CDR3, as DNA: TGTGCCAGCAGTTTCCCAGACCCCACCGGGGAGCTGTTTTTT. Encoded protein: CASSFPDPTGELFF.

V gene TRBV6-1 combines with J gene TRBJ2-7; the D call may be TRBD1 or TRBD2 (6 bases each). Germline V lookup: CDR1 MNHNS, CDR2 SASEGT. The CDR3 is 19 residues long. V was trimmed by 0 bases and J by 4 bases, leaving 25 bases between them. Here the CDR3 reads CASSEAGRQGKPSNYEQYF. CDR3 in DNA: TGTGCCAGCAGTGAAGCTGGGAGGCAGGGGAAGCCGTCGAATTACGAGCAGTACTTC.

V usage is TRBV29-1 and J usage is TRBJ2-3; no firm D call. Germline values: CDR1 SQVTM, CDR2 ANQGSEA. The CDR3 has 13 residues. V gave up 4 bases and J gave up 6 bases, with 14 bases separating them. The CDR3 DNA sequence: TGCAGCGTTGCTATAGTCTCAAGGGATACGCAGTATTTT. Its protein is CSVAIVSRDTQYF.

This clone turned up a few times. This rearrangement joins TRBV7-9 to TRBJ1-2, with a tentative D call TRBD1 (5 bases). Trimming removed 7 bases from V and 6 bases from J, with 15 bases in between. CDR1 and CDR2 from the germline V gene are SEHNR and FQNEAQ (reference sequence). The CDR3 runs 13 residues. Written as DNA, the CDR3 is TGTGCCAGCACCCCCTTCCAGGGTAATGGCTACACCTTC. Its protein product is CASTPFQGNGYTF.